This paragraph reports one T cell receptor beta chain. The specificity of this receptor is unknown. Base qualities are missing; no much larger clone stands one base away. Germline trimming amounts to 2 bases on V and 5 bases on J, with 8 as the count of junction bases outside the gene matches. From a lookup of the germline V gene, CDR1 and CDR2 are SGHTA and FQGTGA. Spanning cysteine to phenylalanine, the CDR3 consists of 15 amino acids. CDR3 DNA is the only sequence kept; it has 45 bases, read in frame from the first base. This record belongs to a study of blood T cell repertoires in COVID-19 (TCRdb year 2020). For context, the study as a whole: Collaborator samples came from the United States, Italy and Spain and covered acute and convalescent phases of COVID-19. The samples were drawn from two sources: the first 160 participants of the ongoing ImmuneRACE study, and 1,254 subjects contributed by 6 global collaborators. The repertoires were released in a freely available public database intended as a resource for research on the immune response to SARS-CoV-2. Where available, HLA class I and class II types were obtained from metadata supplied by the sample provider rather than from assay-based typing. The prospective study material was composed of cDNA or gDNA derived from T cells, B-cell-depleted T cells, or PBMCs. The dataset comprised deeply sampled blood TCRbeta repertoires from subjects exposed to, actively infected with, or recovered from COVID-19. A de-identified subject ID, COVID-19 status, age in years and sex were almost always included in the sample metadata.

TCRbeta CDR3 regions were amplified from genomic DNA by means of the immunoSEQ Assay, a bias-controlled multiplex PCR. The paper's processing steps were these. The number of nucleated cells in each sample was estimated by amplification of reference gene primers within the assay. To quantify the absolute abundance of each unique TCRbeta CDR3 rearrangement, sequence reads were collapsed and filtered. For each sample, productive Simpson clonality was calculated as the square root of Simpson's diversity index across productive rearrangements. The source is immuneACCESS, and TCRdb retained only in-frame sequences with V and J called. Part of the clones is not carried over; for the studies checked, unresolved V genes explain less than half of this, and the remainder is unexplained. V and J calls and clone size follow that table, whereas D and trimming were derived from the DNA. The sample table lists over 200,000 clones, more than 70% of them with a count of one. Roughly 2.6% of the sample is in the top ten clones.

General conclusions and limits of the study: How much clinical and demographic metadata was included differed by source and by participant, and the metadata was provided uncurated.

The collaborating institutions used their own protocols to collect whole blood in K2EDTA tubes. For TCRbeta analysis, collaborators shipped samples in one of three forms: frozen whole blood, isolated PBMCs, or DNA extracted from either of those sample types. This chain joins TRBV7-3 to TRBJ1-2; TRBD1 aligns with 7 central bases. The clonotype originates from a woman aged 55-75 years with acute or convalescent COVID-19. Sequencing input: peripheral blood. CDR3 protein: CASSLSPDRVYGYTF. Here is the DNA: TGTGCCAGCAGCTTATCCCCTGACAGGGTTTATGGCTACACCTTC.